Each of the 8 T cell receptor beta chains below was sequenced from the same sample in a study of T cells in Graves' hyperthyroidism and ophthalmopathy. Using RNA transcripts as the source, TCR beta CDR3 regions were amplified. The TCR CDR3 first-round RT-PCR relied on the HTBI primer set. TCRdb used MiXCR to reprocess the multiplex PCR reads, holding one entry per CDR3 protein. The table lists 360,000 or so distinct CDR3 sequences, 18% of them singletons. The sequenced sample was blood. The receptors stem from a woman aged 40 to 49 with Graves' ophthalmopathy.

J is TRBJ2-3 and V is TRBV3-1; D is ambiguous. Germline CDR1 reads LGHDT; CDR2 reads YNNKEL (reference sequence). The CDR3 is made up of 15 amino acids. Trimming pared 0 bases from V and 1 base from J, leaving 8 bases between. The CDR3 region has the DNA TGTGCCAGCAGCCAAGATCGCGTAGGCACAGATACGCAGTATTTT. It encodes CASSQDRVGTDTQYF.

This clonotype was observed at least ten times. The CDR3 DNA sequence: TGTGCCAGCAGCCCTGGGGTACCGACCGGGGAGCTGTTTTTT. Encoded protein: CASSPGVPTGELFF. The chain has TRBV11-2 and TRBJ2-2; D not certain. The germline V gene encodes CDR1 SGHAT and CDR2 FQNNGV. The CDR3 is 14 residues long. Trimming removed 5 bases at V and 5 bases at J, with 12 bases between.

In this sample, this clonotype turned up many times. The chain is built from TRBV11-2 and TRBJ1-2, with 7 bases matching TRBD1. This CDR3 region has 13 residues. Per the germline V gene, CDR1 is SGHAT and CDR2 is FQNNGV. J gave up 7 bases and V 6 bases, and 8 bases lay outside the gene matches. In DNA, the CDR3 is TGTGCCAGCAGTTCAGGAGGGACAGTTGGCTACACCTTC. Its protein is CASSSGGTVGYTF.

In its sample, this clonotype was seen many times. V gene TRBV28 combines with J gene TRBJ2-7, with D hard to call. The CDR3 loop spans 12 amino acids. Between the trimmed V and J ends, which lost 1 base and 6 bases, there was a span of 7 bases. The germline CDR1 and CDR2 sequences are MDHEN and SYDVKM. CDR3 amino acids: CASSLYWTEQYF. Written as DNA, the CDR3 is TGTGCCAGCAGTTTATATTGGACCGAGCAGTACTTC.

This clonotype was seen many times. The gene calls are TRBV28 and TRBJ1-5; tentative D call: TRBD1 (5 bases). V lost 7 bases and J lost 4, with 14 bases in between. The CDR3 covers 14 residues. CDR1 MDHEN and CDR2 SYDVKM come from the germline V gene. The CDR3 reads CASINRPRNQPQHF. The CDR3 bases are TGTGCCAGCATCAACAGGCCCCGGAATCAGCCCCAGCATTTT.

At least ten counts were recorded for this clonotype. The chain has TRBV6-5 and TRBJ1-1; D unclear. This CDR3 region has 13 residues. From germline, CDR1 is MNHEY and CDR2 SVGAGI. With 4 bases removed from V and 5 bases from J, the gap between germline ends came to 11 bases. In DNA form, the CDR3 reads TGTGCCAGCAGTTTACTAAGAGGAACTGAAGCTTTCTTT. Protein: CASSLLRGTEAFF.

There are many counts of this clonotype. The gene calls are TRBV2 and TRBJ1-1; D not resolved. The CDR3 sequence is 18 residues long. V was cut by 0 bases and J by 0 bases, with 17 bases left in between. Germline V lookup: CDR1 SNHLY, CDR2 FYNNEI. The CDR3 reads CASSEAYGPTYLNTEAFF. CDR3 sequence (DNA): TGTGCCAGCAGTGAAGCTTACGGTCCGACGTATTTGAACACTGAAGCTTTCTTT. Combining the CDR3 with reference TRBV2 and TRBJ1-1 gives the whole variable domain EPEVTQTPSHQVTQMGQEVILRCVPISNHLYFYWYRQILGQKVEFLVSFYNNEISEKSEIFDDQFSVERPDGSNFTLKIRSTKLEDSAMYFCASSEAYGPTYLNTEAFFGQGTRLTVV.

The chain couples TRBV2 to TRBJ2-7, with 11 bases fitting TRBD2. J was trimmed by 1 base and V by 9 bases; bases with no gene match: 5. Per the germline V gene, CDR1 is SNHLY and CDR2 is FYNNEI. This CDR3 comprises 14 residues. Written as DNA, the CDR3 is TGTGCCAGTATGACTAGCGGGACATCCTACGAGCAGTACTTC. This gives the protein CASMTSGTSYEQYF.